Presented here are 5 T cell receptor beta chains from one specimen sequenced in a study of T-cell reconstitution after alpha-beta-depleted transplantation in children. Unique molecular identifiers featured in how the TCRbeta library was prepared. TCRdb analysed the PCR reads with MiXCR anew, one entry per CDR3 protein. Among 350,000 to 450,000 distinct CDR3 sequences listed, 13% were seen once. The sample was PBMCs, taken from the stem cell graft. These receptors all come from a human donor who donated a stem cell graft to a child with Fanconi anemia.

V is TRBV6-2 or TRBV6-3 and J is TRBJ2-3, with D tentatively TRBD1 (5 bases). Germline CDR1 and CDR2: MNHEY and SVGEGT. V lost 6 bases and J 5 bases, leaving 12 bases between the germline ends. The CDR3 consists of 13 residues. CDR3 sequence reads: CASRPWGGDTQYF. CDR3 sequence (DNA): TGTGCCAGCAGACCCTGGGGCGGAGATACGCAGTATTTT.

This clonotype was observed a handful of times. At one end the junction does not follow the germline gene, possibly because of a read error. The chain employs TRBV7-9 and TRBJ2-2; 9 bases map to TRBD2. Germline loops: CDR1 SEHNR, CDR2 FQNEAQ (reference sequence). CDR3 length: 15 amino acids. The CDR3 loop is CASSVAGANTGELFF. In DNA form, the CDR3 reads TGTGCCAGCAGCGTAGCGGGGGCCAACACCGGGGAGCTGTTTTTT.

V and J are TRBV4-3 and TRBJ2-3, with 11 bases aligning to TRBD2. The V gene end was trimmed by 0 bases and the J gene end by 2 bases; junction bases not matched to a gene: 7. Germline-derived CDR1 and CDR2 are LGHNA and YSLEER. The CDR3 is made up of 18 amino acids. CDR3 DNA sequence: TGCGCCAGCAGCCAAGATGTCCTAGCGGGGGGCCTCACAGATACGCAGTATTTT. The encoded protein is CASSQDVLAGGLTDTQYF.

This sequence joins TRBV27 and TRBJ2-7; D gene uncertain. In germline, CDR1 is MNHEY, CDR2 SMNVEV (reference sequence). This CDR3 region has 13 residues. Between the trimmed V and J ends, which lost 3 bases and 1 base, there was a span of 7 bases. The CDR3 bases are TGTGCCAGCAGTTTTGCCGAGTCCTACGAGCAGTACTTC. Its protein product is CASSFAESYEQYF.

The chain has TRBV3-1 and TRBJ1-4; perhaps TRBD1 as D (5 bases). The CDR3 totals 12 residues. The germline V and J ends were trimmed by 2 bases and 10 bases, with 8 bases remaining between them. Germline CDR1 is LGHDT and CDR2 is YNNKEL (reference sequence). DNA for the CDR3: TGTGCCAGCAGCCAACAGGGACGAAAACTGTTTTTT. It yields the protein CASSQQGRKLFF.